These 8 T cell receptor beta chains were sequenced from one sample in a study of T cells expressing NK-cell markers. TCRdb reprocessed the 5' RACE reads and keeps a single row for each CDR3 protein, giving no DNA. The sample table includes about 30,000 distinct CDR3 sequences. Sequenced material: blood T cells: a sorted CD56 or NKG2C T cell subset, CD4+ or CD8+ T cells, or bulk PBMC T cells (not recorded which). The origin of the receptors is a woman between 18 and 70 years old in good health.

The J gene is TRBJ2-2, the V gene TRBV5-1. The CDR3 totals 15 residues. Looked up from germline, CDR1 is SGHRS and CDR2 is YFSETQ. The CDR3 sequence is CASSFGDTNTGELFF.

The chain combines TRBV19 with TRBJ2-3; TCRdb's D call of TRBD1 is untestable without DNA. From germline, CDR1 is LNHDA and CDR2 SQIVND (reference sequence). The CDR3 extends over 14 amino acids. CDR3 amino acids: CASTAGQGLDTQYF.

This chain links TRBV27 with TRBJ2-5. Germline CDR1 is MNHEY and CDR2 is SMNVEV (reference sequence). There are 16 residues in the CDR3. CDR3 sequence: CASSLSSGPRPETQYF.

V gene TRBV12-3 or TRBV12-4 combines with J gene TRBJ2-1. This CDR3 is built from 13 residues. The chain's CDR3 is CASSSVGFDGQFF.

This chain links TRBV7-6 with TRBJ2-3; TCRdb outputs TRBD2, but without DNA this stays unchecked. The CDR3 consists of 17 residues. Germline-derived CDR1 and CDR2 are SGHVS and FNYEAQ. The CDR3: CASSLALGGAYTDTQYF.

The V gene is TRBV18, the J gene TRBJ2-7. Germline V CDR1 and CDR2: KGHSH, LQKENI. The length of the CDR3 is 16 residues. The CDR3 loop reads CASSPPTTQARYEQYF. Looking up the rest from reference TRBV18 and TRBJ2-7 gives the full variable domain: NAGVMQNPRHLVRRRGQEARLRCSPMKGHSHVYWYRQLPEEGLKFMVYLQKENIIDESGMPKERFSAEFPKEGPSILRIQQVVRGDSAAYFCASSPPTTQARYEQYFGPGTRLTVT.

CDR3 sequence: CASRAGQGMDEAFF. The V and J genes are TRBV5-5 and TRBJ1-1; TCRdb outputs TRBD1, but without DNA this stays unchecked. Germline V CDR1 and CDR2: SGHKS, YYEKEE (reference sequence). The CDR3 runs to 14 residues.

This sequence joins TRBV12-3 or TRBV12-4 and TRBJ2-3; TCRdb names TRBD2, which stays unverified in the absence of DNA. The CDR3 contains 14 residues. CDR3 residues: CASSEDYLTDTQYF.